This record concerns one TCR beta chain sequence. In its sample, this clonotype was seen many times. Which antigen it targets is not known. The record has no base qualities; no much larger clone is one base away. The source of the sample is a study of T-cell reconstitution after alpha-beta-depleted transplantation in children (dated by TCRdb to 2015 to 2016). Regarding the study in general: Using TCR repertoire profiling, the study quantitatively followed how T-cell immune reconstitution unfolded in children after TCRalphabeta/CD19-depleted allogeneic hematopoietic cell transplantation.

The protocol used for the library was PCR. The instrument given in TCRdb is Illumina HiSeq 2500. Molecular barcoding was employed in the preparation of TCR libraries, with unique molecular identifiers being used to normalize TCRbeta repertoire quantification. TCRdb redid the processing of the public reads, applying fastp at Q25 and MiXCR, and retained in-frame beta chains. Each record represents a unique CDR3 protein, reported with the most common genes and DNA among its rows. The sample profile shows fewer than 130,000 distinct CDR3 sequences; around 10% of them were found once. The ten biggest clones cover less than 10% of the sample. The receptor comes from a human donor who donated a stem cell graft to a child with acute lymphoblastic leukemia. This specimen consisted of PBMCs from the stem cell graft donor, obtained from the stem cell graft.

The CDR3 corresponds to CASSLRTRRDTQYF. Here is the DNA: TGTGCCAGCAGCTTACGGACTAGAAGAGATACGCAGTATTTT. The V gene is TRBV7-2 and the J gene is TRBJ2-3, with TRBD2 matching 7 junction bases. V is pruned by 2 bases and J by 5 bases, leaving 4 bases of the junction without a gene match. Taken from the germline V gene, the CDR1 and CDR2 loops are SGHTA and FQGNSA. Taken from cysteine to phenylalanine, the CDR3 has 14 residues. The entry retains the CDR3 DNA only, 42 bases that are in frame from base 1.